The 5 T cell receptor beta chains presented below share a single source sample, sequenced in a study of CD8+CD57+ T cells in acquired aplastic anemia. CD8+CD57+ cell expansion had been shown by flow cytometry in patients chosen for sequencing. CDR3 and TCR beta VDJ profiling relied on a genomic DNA template. In TCRdb, the reads were re-called with MiXCR into one record per CDR3 protein. The sample holds about 120,000 distinct CDR3 sequences, approximately 50% seen once. The material sequenced was sorted CD4+, CD8+, or CD8+CD57+ T cells (not recorded which) from PBMCs. The source is a human donor with aplastic anemia.

V gene TRBV20-1 combines with J gene TRBJ1-4; D may be TRBD1 (5 bases). CDR3 length equals 15 residues. Germline assignment: CDR1 DFQATT and CDR2 SNEGSKA (reference sequence). V was shortened by 3 bases and J by 7 bases, with 18 bases between the two germline ends. The CDR3 sequence is CSARPAGLGGEKLFF. The CDR3, as DNA: TGCAGTGCTAGGCCCGCAGGGTTGGGGGGTGAAAAACTGTTTTTT.

Many counts were recorded for this clonotype. This sequence joins TRBV7-8 and TRBJ2-2; TRBD2 matches at 9 bases. The CDR3 loop spans 15 amino acids. Germline assignment: CDR1 SGHVS and CDR2 FQNEAQ. V was clipped by 1 base and J by 6 bases; unmatched bases: 3. The DNA for the CDR3 is TGTGCCAGCAGCTTAGGCGGGGGGGCGGCCGGGGAGCTGTTTTTT. Translating gives CASSLGGGAAGELFF.

This clonotype occurred many times. The V call is TRBV24-1, the J call TRBJ2-2, with a possible D match to TRBD1 (5 bases). V was shortened by 9 bases and J by 0 bases, with 16 bases between the two germline ends. The CDR3 spans 16 residues. Germline V gives CDR1 KGHDR, CDR2 SFDVKD. The CDR3 loop reads CATPTDGRTNTGELFF. The CDR3, as DNA: TGTGCCACCCCGACAGATGGACGTACGAACACCGGGGAGCTGTTTTTT.

This clonotype has more than one count but fewer than ten. The J gene is TRBJ2-7, the V gene TRBV20-1, with 10 bases identical to TRBD2. The CDR3 has 13 residues. V was clipped by 5 bases and J by 3 bases; unmatched bases: 4. CDR1 is DFQATT, CDR2 SNEGSKA, per germline (reference sequence). The CDR3 here is CSAPAGGGYEQYF. CDR3 in DNA: TGCAGTGCTCCAGCGGGGGGGGGCTACGAGCAGTACTTC.

Points on this clonotype: The junction departs from germline at one end; a sequencing error may be responsible. This sequence joins TRBV29-1 and TRBJ2-2; the D gene could be TRBD1 or TRBD2 (6 bases each). Germline V gene lookup returns CDR1 SQVTM and CDR2 ANQGSEA. The CDR3 is made up of 14 amino acids. CDR3 in DNA: TGCAGCGTGGGGGGCCAGATAAACACCGGGGAGCTGTCTTTT. The encoded protein is CSVGGQINTGELSF.